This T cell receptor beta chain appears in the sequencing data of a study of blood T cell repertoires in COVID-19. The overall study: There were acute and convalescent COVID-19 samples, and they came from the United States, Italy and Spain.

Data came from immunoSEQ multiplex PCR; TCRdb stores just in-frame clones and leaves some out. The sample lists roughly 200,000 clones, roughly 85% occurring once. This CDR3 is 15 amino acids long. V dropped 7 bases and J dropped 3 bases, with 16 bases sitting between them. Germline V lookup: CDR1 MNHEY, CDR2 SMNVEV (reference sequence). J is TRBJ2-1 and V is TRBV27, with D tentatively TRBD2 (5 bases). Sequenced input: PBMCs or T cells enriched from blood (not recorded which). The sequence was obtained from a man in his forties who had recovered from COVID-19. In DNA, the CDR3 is TGTGCCAGCACCACAGTGACGGGAAACTACAATGAGCAGTTCTTC. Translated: CASTTVTGNYNEQFF.